The 26 T cell receptor beta chains given below trace back to one sample, sequenced in a study of blood T cell repertoires in COVID-19. Generated by immunoSEQ multiplex PCR, the TCRdb table keeps only in-frame clones and is missing some. The sample holds 240,000 or so clones, 88% seen once. The sample was peripheral blood. The receptors derive from a woman in her thirties with acute or convalescent COVID-19.

This chain links TRBV7-3 with TRBJ2-3, with unresolved D. Germline V gives CDR1 SGHTA, CDR2 FQGTGA. The CDR3 covers 13 residues. V dropped 3 bases and J dropped 2 bases, with 6 bases sitting between them. CDR3 region: CASSFTITDTQYF. CDR3 coding DNA: TGTGCCAGCAGCTTCACAATCACAGATACGCAGTATTTT.

The rearrangement uses TRBV7-2 and TRBJ1-2; tentative D call: TRBD1 (6 bases). This CDR3 spans 13 amino acids. In germline, CDR1 is SGHTA, CDR2 FQGNSA. Trimming left V 6 bases short and J 9 bases short, with 17 bases between. For the CDR3, the DNA is TGTGCCAGCAGACTCGTCGGGGGGCACAGCTACACCTTC. Protein sequence: CASRLVGGHSYTF.

The chain has TRBV19 and TRBJ2-1, with 9 positions matching TRBD1. V shed 7 bases, J shed 6 bases, and the junction held 10 bases outside the gene matches. Per germline, CDR1 LNHDA and CDR2 SQIVND (reference sequence). This CDR3 region has 15 residues. CDR3 region: CASTHRDRVPNEQFF. DNA of the CDR3: TGTGCCAGTACTCATCGGGACAGGGTCCCCAATGAGCAGTTCTTC.

The V gene is TRBV7-3, the J gene TRBJ2-2, with D possibly TRBD2 on 5 matching bases. The CDR3 totals 16 residues. Trimming left V 3 bases short and J 0 bases short, with 11 bases between. The germline V gene encodes CDR1 SGHTA and CDR2 FQGTGA. The CDR3 protein is CASSLTGGPNTGELFF. In nucleotides, the CDR3 is TGTGCCAGCAGCTTGACGGGCGGGCCGAACACCGGGGAGCTGTTTTTT.

This chain links TRBV19 with TRBJ1-3; 8 positions match TRBD1. The CDR3 is 15 residues long. J lost 2 bases, V lost 4 bases, and 4 bases had no gene match. The germline V gene encodes CDR1 LNHDA and CDR2 SQIVND (reference sequence). CDR3 DNA: TGTGCCAGTAGTACATCAGGGGGCACTGGAAACACCATATATTTT. The encoded protein is CASSTSGGTGNTIYF. Looking up the rest from reference TRBV19 and TRBJ1-3 gives the full variable domain: DGGITQSPKYLFRKEGQNVTLSCEQNLNHDAMYWYRQDPGQGLRLIYYSQIVNDFQKGDIAEGYSVSREKKESFPLTVTSAQKNPTAFYLCASSTSGGTGNTIYFGEGSWLTVV.

This sequence joins TRBV30 and TRBJ2-3; 7 bases match TRBD1. The CDR3 has 15 amino acids. Germline V CDR1 and CDR2: GTSNPN, SVGIG (reference sequence). J was trimmed by 2 bases and V by 8 bases; bases with no gene match: 13. CDR3 nucleotide sequence: TGTGCCCTCGGGACAGAGAGCTTAAACACAGATACGCAGTATTTT. This sequence encodes CALGTESLNTDTQYF. Full variable domain (outside the CDR3, taken from reference TRBV30 and TRBJ2-3): SQTIHQWPATLVQPVGSPLSLECTVEGTSNPNLYWYRQAAGRGLQLLFYSVGIGQISSEVPQNLSASRPQDRQFILSSKKLLLSDSGFYLCALGTESLNTDTQYFGPGTRLTVL.

The chain carries TRBV9 and TRBJ2-7; D is uncertain. The CDR3 has 14 amino acids. Trimming took off 4 bases at V and 0 bases at J, with 11 bases between the two ends. Germline V gene lookup returns CDR1 SGDLS and CDR2 YYNGEE. Here the CDR3 DNA reads TGTGCCAGCAGCCCACTGACTCTCTCCTACGAGCAGTACTTC. This encodes CASSPLTLSYEQYF.

This rearrangement joins TRBV5-4 to TRBJ2-7, with 10 bases identical to TRBD1. Trimming removed 10 bases from V and 0 bases from J; junction bases left unmatched: 4. The CDR3 runs to 13 residues. From germline, CDR1 is SGHNT and CDR2 YYREEE (reference sequence). CDR3: CAGRDRGSYEQYF. The CDR3, as DNA: TGTGCCGGCCGGGACAGGGGCTCCTACGAGCAGTACTTC.

V and J are TRBV21-1 and TRBJ2-1; the D call TRBD2 from the table was never checked on the DNA. TRBV21-1 is tagged as a pseudogene. The CDR3 runs 16 residues. Here the CDR3 DNA reads TGTGCCAGCAGCAAAATTCAGCGGGAGCACTACAATGAGCAGTTCTTC. Translating gives CASSKIQREHYNEQFF.

V gene TRBV7-2 combines with J gene TRBJ2-4; tentatively, D is TRBD1 (5 bases). The CDR3 covers 17 residues. Germline V CDR1 and CDR2: SGHTA, FQGNSA. The V end lost 3 bases, the J end lost 0 bases, and 15 bases lay between the germline ends. The CDR3 is CASSLTLDRVAKNIQYF. DNA of the CDR3: TGTGCCAGCAGCTTGACTTTAGACAGAGTAGCCAAAAACATTCAGTACTTC. The whole variable domain, remainder taken from reference TRBV7-2 and TRBJ2-4, is GAGVSQSPSNKVTEKGKDVELRCDPISGHTALYWYRQSLGQGLEFLIYFQGNSAPDKSGLPSDRFSAERTGGSVSTLTIQRTQQEDSAVYLCASSLTLDRVAKNIQYFGAGTRLSVL.

The chain links TRBV5-6 to TRBJ2-2; TRBD1 is a possible D gene (6 bases). V lost 4 bases to trimming and J lost 5 bases, with 18 bases between them. CDR1 is SGHDT, CDR2 YYEEEE, per germline. The CDR3 runs 16 residues. CDR3 in DNA: TGTGCCAGCAGCGAAATGGACAGCCGAATAACCGGGGAGCTGTTTTTT. Translating it yields CASSEMDSRITGELFF.

The chain carries TRBV3-1 (or the pseudogene TRBV3-2) and TRBJ2-1; 9 nucleotides agree with TRBD2. The CDR3 covers 15 residues. Germline values: CDR1 LGHDT, CDR2 YNNKEL (reference sequence). Unmatched junction bases numbered 4, after V lost 2 bases and J lost 5 bases. CDR3 DNA: TGTGCCAGCAGCCAATTGACTAGCGGAAACAATGAGCAGTTCTTC. It yields the protein CASSQLTSGNNEQFF.

The chain combines TRBV19 with TRBJ2-1, with D unclear. The CDR3 extends over 11 amino acids. Germline V lookup: CDR1 LNHDA, CDR2 SQIVND (reference sequence). Between the trimmed V and J ends, which lost 3 bases and 6 bases, there was a span of 3 bases. The CDR3 spells CASSIGNEQFF. The CDR3 coding sequence is TGTGCCAGTAGTATCGGCAATGAGCAGTTCTTC. The variable domain in full, completed from reference TRBV19 and TRBJ2-1, reads DGGITQSPKYLFRKEGQNVTLSCEQNLNHDAMYWYRQDPGQGLRLIYYSQIVNDFQKGDIAEGYSVSREKKESFPLTVTSAQKNPTAFYLCASSIGNEQFFGPGTRLTVL.

The chain links TRBV25-1 to TRBJ1-3; no reliable D call. This CDR3 contains 11 residues. V lost 4 bases and J 4 bases, leaving 2 bases between the germline ends. Germline loops: CDR1 MGHDK, CDR2 SYGVNS. Here the CDR3 DNA reads TGTGCCAGCAGTGCAGGAAACACCATATATTTT. It yields the protein CASSAGNTIYF.

The rearrangement joins TRBV4-3 to TRBJ2-1; D is possibly TRBD2 (5 bases). There are 16 residues in the CDR3. Germline V gives CDR1 LGHNA, CDR2 YSLEER. V was clipped by 6 bases and J by 7 bases, with 22 bases between them. CDR3 region: CASSLKLAGRWNEQFF. CDR3 DNA sequence: TGCGCCAGCAGTCTAAAGCTAGCAGGACGGTGGAATGAGCAGTTCTTC.

This clone showed up just a few times. This chain uses TRBV19 with TRBJ2-2; weak D call: TRBD1 (6 bases). In germline, CDR1 is LNHDA, CDR2 SQIVND (reference sequence). The CDR3 extends over 15 amino acids. The V end lost 7 bases, the J end lost 1 base, and 13 bases lay between the germline ends. The CDR3 spells CASNPDRRNTGELFF. The CDR3 DNA follows: TGTGCCAGTAACCCCGACAGGCGGAACACCGGGGAGCTGTTTTTT. The full variable domain, rest sourced from reference TRBV19 and TRBJ2-2, is DGGITQSPKYLFRKEGQNVTLSCEQNLNHDAMYWYRQDPGQGLRLIYYSQIVNDFQKGDIAEGYSVSREKKESFPLTVTSAQKNPTAFYLCASNPDRRNTGELFFGEGSRLTVL.

The chain is built from TRBV24-1 and TRBJ2-5; D is unresolved. This CDR3 is 15 amino acids long. CDR1 KGHDR and CDR2 SFDVKD come from the germline V gene. Trimming took 5 bases from V and 2 from J, leaving 14 bases between them. The CDR3 reads CATSGAKPLQETQYF. Written as DNA, the CDR3 is TGTGCCACCAGTGGGGCTAAACCTCTTCAAGAGACCCAGTACTTC.

This clone was observed a few times. The gene calls are TRBV19 and TRBJ1-5; 10 bases are a match to TRBD1. J was trimmed by 0 bases and V by 7 bases; bases with no gene match: 6. Per the germline V gene, CDR1 is LNHDA and CDR2 is SQIVND (reference sequence). CDR3 length: 16 residues. The CDR3 DNA sequence: TGTGCCAGTAAAAGGACAGGGGGGAATAGCAATCAGCCCCAGCATTTT. Amino acids: CASKRTGGNSNQPQHF. Supplemented by reference TRBV19 and TRBJ1-5, the full variable domain reads DGGITQSPKYLFRKEGQNVTLSCEQNLNHDAMYWYRQDPGQGLRLIYYSQIVNDFQKGDIAEGYSVSREKKESFPLTVTSAQKNPTAFYLCASKRTGGNSNQPQHFGDGTRLSIL.

V usage is TRBV18 and J usage is TRBJ1-3, with 7 bases fitting TRBD1. CDR3 length: 14 residues. After removal of 3 bases from V and 4 bases from J, the junction contained 3 bases not matched to a gene. Germline V lookup: CDR1 KGHSH, CDR2 LQKENI. The DNA for the CDR3 is TGTGCCAGCTCACCTACAGGGGTAGGAAACACCATATATTTT. Translating it yields CASSPTGVGNTIYF.

The rearrangement uses TRBV19 and TRBJ2-2; 11 nucleotides agree with TRBD2. V dropped 5 bases and J dropped 4; count of bases not matched to a gene: 6. In germline, CDR1 is LNHDA, CDR2 SQIVND (reference sequence). This CDR3 spans 16 amino acids. The CDR3 region has the DNA TGTGCCAGTAGTCGACTAGCGGGACAGGGCACCGGGGAGCTGTTTTTT. Translated, it gives CASSRLAGQGTGELFF.

The gene calls are TRBV7-9 and TRBJ2-1; TRBD2 is a possible D gene (6 bases). The CDR3 totals 14 residues. Per germline, CDR1 SEHNR and CDR2 FQNEAQ (reference sequence). V was pared by 1 base and J by 6 bases, with 10 bases between. The CDR3 DNA reads as TGTGCCAGCAGCTTAGACCCTAGCGCCAATGAGCAGTTCTTC. It translates to CASSLDPSANEQFF.

V gene TRBV10-3 combines with J gene TRBJ2-1; the match to TRBD2 covers 7 bases. The V segment lost 0 bases and the J segment 10 bases; nucleotides outside the gene matches: 6. CDR3 length: 14 residues. Per germline, CDR1 ENHRY and CDR2 SYGVKD. CDR3 coding DNA: TGTGCCATCAGTGAGTCGGGGAGGGCCCAGGAGCAGTTCTTC. Encoded protein: CAISESGRAQEQFF.

This sequence joins TRBV6-5 and TRBJ1-5; D unresolved. The length of the CDR3 is 14 residues. V was cut by 6 bases and J by 2 bases, with 11 bases left in between. Germline V lookup: CDR1 MNHEY, CDR2 SVGAGI. This chain's CDR3 is CASRFLQGNQPQHF. The CDR3 DNA is TGTGCCAGCAGATTCCTCCAGGGCAATCAGCCCCAGCATTTT.

The rearrangement joins TRBV6-5 to TRBJ1-6, with no clear D. Germline assignment: CDR1 MNHEY and CDR2 SVGAGI. Between the trimmed V and J ends, which lost 0 bases and 12 bases, there was a span of 9 bases. The CDR3 length is 13 residues. For the CDR3, the DNA is TGTGCCAGCAGTTACTCGGTAGAAGTACCCCTCCACTTT. Its protein is CASSYSVEVPLHF.

This chain uses TRBV25-1 with TRBJ2-5; D is perhaps TRBD2 (6 bases). The CDR3 loop spans 16 amino acids. Trimming removed 3 bases from V and 3 bases from J, with 17 bases in between. Germline V gene data show CDR1 as MGHDK and CDR2 as SYGVNS. The CDR3 spells CASSEGRTPAKETQYF. CDR3 coding DNA: TGTGCCAGCAGTGAGGGGAGGACACCCGCGAAAGAGACCCAGTACTTC. Based on the CDR3 plus reference TRBV25-1 and TRBJ2-5, the full variable domain is EADIYQTPRYLVIGTGKKITLECSQTMGHDKMYWYQQDPGMELHLIHYSYGVNSTEKGDLSSESTVSRIRTEHFPLTLESARPSHTSQYLCASSEGRTPAKETQYFGPGTRLLVL.

This clone is a singleton in its sample. The chain employs TRBV28 and TRBJ2-7, with 7 positions matching TRBD1. V trimming: 5 bases; J trimming: 5 bases; junction bases outside the gene matches: 9. There are 14 residues in the CDR3. Germline V CDR1 and CDR2: MDHEN, SYDVKM. CDR3 DNA: TGTGCCAGCAGTCACACCGGGACAGTCCACGAGCAGTACTTC. As protein: CASSHTGTVHEQYF.